The 23 T cell receptor beta chains below all came from one sample that was sequenced in a study of T cells after yellow fever vaccination. TCRdb re-analysed the 5' RACE reads in MiXCR, keeping a single row per CDR3 protein. The repertoire holds 250,000 to 400,000 distinct CDR3 sequences, with roughly 3.9% as singletons. The starting material was PBMCs, obtained 5 days after the yellow fever booster vaccination. The receptors come from a man between 18 and 35 years old who received the YFV17D yellow fever vaccine.

The genes are TRBV29-1 and TRBJ1-1; TRBD1 matches at 11 bases. The CDR3 has 13 amino acids. CDR1 is SQVTM and CDR2 is ANQGSEA in the germline V gene. Losses at the gene ends were 6 bases for V and 7 bases for J; bases not matched to a gene: 7. The CDR3 protein is CSVAGQGVLEAFF. CDR3 sequence (DNA): TGCAGCGTCGCGGGACAGGGGGTTCTTGAAGCTTTCTTT. The entire variable domain, with the rest obtained from reference TRBV29-1 and TRBJ1-1, is as follows: SAVISQKPSRDICQRGTSLTIQCQVDSQVTMMFWYRQQPGQSLTLIATANQGSEATYESGFVIDKFPISRPNLTFSTLTVSNMSPEDSSIYLCSVAGQGVLEAFFGQGTRLTVV.

This clonotype was seen a few times. The chain employs TRBV7-9 and TRBJ1-2; D is unresolved. V gave up 3 bases and J gave up 4 bases, with 6 bases separating them. This CDR3 is built from 12 residues. Germline V gene lookup returns CDR1 SEHNR and CDR2 FQNEAQ (reference sequence). CDR3 nucleotides: TGTGCCAGCAGCTTGTCGCCCTATGGCTACACCTTC. Amino acid sequence: CASSLSPYGYTF.

The chain joins TRBV19 to TRBJ1-2; D is possibly TRBD1 (5 bases). The CDR3 runs to 14 residues. The germline V gene encodes CDR1 LNHDA and CDR2 SQIVND (reference sequence). The V end lost 6 bases, the J end lost 4 bases, and 15 bases lay between the germline ends. CDR3 region: CASRADTFGYGYTF. CDR3 bases: TGTGCCAGTAGAGCGGACACTTTCGGCTATGGCTACACCTTC.

This clonotype was seen many times. V is TRBV29-1 and J is TRBJ2-1, with 13 nucleotides matching TRBD2. Germline V CDR1 and CDR2: SQVTM, ANQGSEA. The ends lost 7 bases at V and 4 bases at J; junction bases unmatched: 10. The CDR3 spans 16 residues. The CDR3 protein is CSGTSGGAESYNEQFF. The CDR3, as DNA: TGCAGCGGAACTAGCGGGGGGGCGGAATCGTACAATGAGCAGTTCTTC.

This chain uses TRBV6-6 with TRBJ1-2; a possible D gene is TRBD1 (6 bases). Trimming stripped 6 bases from V and 1 base from J, with 12 bases between. This CDR3 comprises 14 residues. CDR1 and CDR2 from the germline V gene are MNHNY and SVGAGI (reference sequence). Written as DNA, the CDR3 is TGTGCCAGCAGCCCGTCAGGGGTTAACTATGGCTACACCTTC. Encoded protein: CASSPSGVNYGYTF.

This clonotype was counted only a few times. The chain combines TRBV5-1 with TRBJ2-1; no definite D call. Trimming removed 1 base from V and 0 bases from J, with 5 bases in between. The CDR3 is made up of 14 amino acids. From germline, CDR1 is SGHRS and CDR2 YFSETQ. The CDR3 here is CASSLLNSYNEQFF. Here the CDR3 DNA reads TGCGCCAGCAGCTTGCTGAACTCCTACAATGAGCAGTTCTTC.

The gene calls are TRBV6-6 and TRBJ2-2, with D perhaps TRBD2 (6 bases). Deletions cut 6 bases from V and 6 bases from J, with 17 bases between. Germline CDR1 MNHNY, CDR2 SVGAGI (reference sequence). The CDR3 totals 15 residues. The CDR3 nucleotides are TGTGCCAGCAGGGAGGGGACTCATTCGGCCGGGGAGCTGTTTTTT. Translating gives CASREGTHSAGELFF.

The genes are TRBV15 and TRBJ2-5; tentative D call: TRBD2 (6 bases). CDR1 LNHNV and CDR2 YYDKDF come from the germline V gene (reference sequence). V lost 5 bases, J lost 0 bases, and 28 bases lay in between. The CDR3 consists of 20 residues. For the CDR3, the DNA is TGTGCCACCAGCGGGACCGGGGGTGGCGGAGCAATCTTATACCAAGAGACCCAGTACTTC. Protein sequence: CATSGTGGGGAILYQETQYF.

The genes are TRBV14 and TRBJ1-1; 11 positions match TRBD1. The CDR3 is 16 residues long. Germline V gives CDR1 SGHDN, CDR2 FVKESK. V shed 4 bases, J shed 4 bases, and the junction held 8 bases outside the gene matches. The CDR3 bases are TGTGCCAGCAGCCTCAGGACAGGGGGCGTGATCACTGAAGCTTTCTTT. Translated: CASSLRTGGVITEAFF.

The J gene is TRBJ2-3, the V gene TRBV27; D call uncertain. Trimming left V 9 bases short and J 6 bases short, with 19 bases between. The CDR3 length is 14 residues. CDR1 is MNHEY, CDR2 SMNVEV, per germline (reference sequence). CDR3 nucleotides: TGTGCCAGTCGGTCCCAGGTTATCAGGGATACGCAGTATTTT. It yields the protein CASRSQVIRDTQYF.

Only a few counts were recorded for this clonotype. J is TRBJ1-5 and V is TRBV5-4; D remains unclear. The CDR3 is 15 amino acids. Per germline, CDR1 SGHNT and CDR2 YYREEE (reference sequence). The V and J ends lost 0 bases and 6 bases respectively, with 13 bases between them. The CDR3 spells CASSLDGNLGQPQHF. The DNA of the CDR3 is TGTGCCAGCAGCTTGGATGGGAATCTCGGTCAGCCCCAGCATTTT.

This clonotype was picked up a small number of times. V and J are TRBV5-6 and TRBJ2-1; D gene uncertain. Germline lookup yields CDR1 SGHDT and CDR2 YYEEEE. The germline V and J ends were trimmed by 6 bases and 12 bases, with 16 bases remaining between them. This CDR3 has 12 residues. CDR3 coding DNA: TGTGCCAGCACTTCTATCAGTGGTAGGCAGTTCTTC. Translating gives CASTSISGRQFF.

This clonotype was observed a handful of times. The chain uses TRBV11-2 and TRBJ2-3; D is uncertain. Germline CDR1 reads SGHAT; CDR2 reads FQNNGV. The length of the CDR3 is 14 residues. The V gene lost 0 bases and the J gene lost 2 bases, with 6 bases spanning the gap. CDR3 amino acids: CASSLDSYTDTQYF. The CDR3 DNA reads as TGTGCCAGCAGCTTAGACTCTTACACAGATACGCAGTATTTT.

This clonotype was seen ten or more times. V gene TRBV7-2 combines with J gene TRBJ2-3, with 14 bases lining up with TRBD2. CDR1 and CDR2 from the germline V gene are SGHTA and FQGNSA. The CDR3 spans 15 residues. The junction had 3 bases not matched to a gene; V was cut back by 5 bases and J by 5 bases. The DNA of the CDR3 is TGTGCCAGCAGCCCAGGGACTAGCGGGGGAGATACGCAGTATTTT. Residues: CASSPGTSGGDTQYF.

This clonotype was counted only a few times. J is TRBJ2-3 and V is TRBV10-2; D unresolved. Germline loops: CDR1 WSHSY, CDR2 SAAADI. With 4 bases removed from V and 0 bases from J, the gap between germline ends came to 11 bases. This CDR3 is 15 amino acids long. CDR3 sequence reads: CASSAVDGSTDTQYF. In DNA, the CDR3 is TGCGCCAGCAGTGCGGTTGACGGAAGCACAGATACGCAGTATTTT.

This clonotype has ten or more counts. The rearrangement uses TRBV19 and TRBJ1-3, with D tentatively TRBD1 (5 bases). The V end lost 3 bases, the J end lost 0 bases, and 15 bases lay between the germline ends. The length of the CDR3 is 17 residues. Germline V gene data show CDR1 as LNHDA and CDR2 as SQIVND (reference sequence). CDR3 nucleotide sequence: TGTGCCAGTAGTATTACGGGGACGCCAATCTCTGGAAACACCATATATTTT. It encodes CASSITGTPISGNTIYF.

A few counts support this clonotype. The chain uses TRBV27 and TRBJ2-3; D is possibly TRBD2 (5 bases). CDR1 is MNHEY and CDR2 is SMNVEV in the germline V gene (reference sequence). V was clipped by 4 bases and J by 8 bases, with 16 bases between them. The CDR3 runs 14 residues. CDR3 residues: CASSSAVFGVTQYF. The CDR3, as DNA: TGTGCCAGCAGTTCCGCGGTCTTCGGGGTTACGCAGTATTTT.

This clonotype has a count of ten or more. The chain links TRBV6-5 to TRBJ2-3, with D perhaps TRBD1 (6 bases). V lost 2 bases to trimming and J lost 5 bases, with 14 bases between them. Per the germline V gene, CDR1 is MNHEY and CDR2 is SVGAGI. CDR3 size: 15 residues. The CDR3, as DNA: TGTGCCAGCAGTTACGGGGGCGCAGGAATAGATACGCAGTATTTT. Protein product: CASSYGGAGIDTQYF.

This chain links TRBV2 with TRBJ1-2; D unclear. This CDR3 is 10 amino acids long. The ends were cut back, 10 bases at V and 8 bases at J, with 11 bases in the middle. CDR1 is SNHLY, CDR2 FYNNEI, per germline. This chain's CDR3 is CATSQKGYTF. In DNA form, the CDR3 reads TGTGCCACCTCACAAAAGGGCTACACCTTC.

The rearrangement links TRBV4-2 to TRBJ2-5; weak D call: TRBD1 (5 bases). The V end was cut by 0 bases, the J end by 4 bases, with 15 bases between. The CDR3 loop spans 16 amino acids. CDR1 LGHNA and CDR2 YNFKEQ come from the germline V gene. The chain's CDR3 is CASSQDCPSGIETQYF. The DNA of the CDR3 is TGTGCCAGCAGCCAAGATTGCCCTTCAGGGATAGAGACCCAGTACTTC.

This clonotype occurred a few times. The chain uses TRBV7-2 and TRBJ2-7; 8 bases are shared with TRBD1. Germline CDR1 reads SGHTA; CDR2 reads FQGNSA. The junction had 6 bases not matched to a gene; V was cut back by 6 bases and J by 5 bases. CDR3 size: 13 residues. CDR3 sequence reads: CASSETGDHEQYV. CDR3 nucleotides: TGTGCCAGCAGTGAGACAGGGGACCACGAGCAGTACGTC.

This clonotype was detected ten times or more. CDR3 DNA: TGTGCCAGCAGCCCGGACCCTTATGGCTACACCTTC. It specifies CASSPDPYGYTF. J is TRBJ1-2 and V is TRBV7-9; D is ambiguous. V dropped 5 bases and J dropped 5 bases, with 9 bases sitting between them. CDR1 and CDR2 (germline): SEHNR, FQNEAQ (reference sequence). CDR3 length equals 12 residues.

The table lists this clonotype with many counts. This chain's CDR3 is CASSSASYNEQFF. The CDR3, as DNA: TGTGCCAGCAGTTCGGCCAGCTACAATGAGCAGTTCTTC. V gene TRBV27 combines with J gene TRBJ2-1; D gene uncertain. The V end lost 4 bases, the J end lost 3 bases, and 7 bases lay between the germline ends. Germline CDR1 and CDR2: MNHEY and SMNVEV (reference sequence). This CDR3 contains 13 residues.